The 31 T cell receptor beta chains listed next were all sequenced from one sample in a study of T cell responses to AZD1222 COVID-19 vaccine. Method: immunoSEQ multiplex PCR; TCRdb's copy keeps in-frame clones and lacks some. This table holds 120,000 or so clones, approximately 90% found once. The starting material was peripheral blood, obtained 28 days after the second AZD1222 dose. These receptors came from an adult who received the AZD1222 COVID-19 vaccine.

The chain joins TRBV19 to TRBJ2-7; D possibly corresponds to TRBD2 (6 bases). The CDR3 is 12 residues long. Germline CDR1 is LNHDA and CDR2 is SQIVND (reference sequence). The V and J ends lost 8 bases and 5 bases respectively, with 13 bases between them. The chain's CDR3 is CASPGGTHEQYF. CDR3 coding DNA: TGTGCCAGTCCTGGGGGGACCCACGAGCAGTACTTC.

V is TRBV5-4 and J is TRBJ2-3; D is undetermined. Germline values: CDR1 SGHNT, CDR2 YYREEE (reference sequence). The CDR3 runs to 13 residues. Trimming took 4 bases from V and 4 from J, leaving 10 bases between them. The CDR3 DNA is TGTGCCAGCAGCAACCGGAGTTCAGATACGCAGTATTTT. As protein: CASSNRSSDTQYF.

The chain uses TRBV18 and TRBJ2-7, with D hard to call. The CDR3 has 13 residues. V was trimmed by 3 bases and J by 0 bases, leaving 6 bases between them. Germline V CDR1 and CDR2: KGHSH, LQKENI. The CDR3 loop is CASSPPSSYEQYF. The CDR3, as DNA: TGTGCCAGCTCACCGCCAAGCTCCTACGAGCAGTACTTC.

Only a few counts were recorded for this clone. This sequence joins TRBV6-5 and TRBJ1-5; D remains unclear. CDR3 size: 16 residues. V was clipped by 1 base and J by 10 bases, with 20 bases between them. Germline V gives CDR1 MNHEY, CDR2 SVGAGI. CDR3 loop: CASSYLVVSYVSPQHF. The CDR3 nucleotides read TGTGCCAGCAGTTACTTGGTCGTCAGTTATGTATCCCCCCAGCATTTT.

This chain joins TRBV2 and TRBJ1-1; weak D call: TRBD1 (5 bases). Germline CDR1 and CDR2: SNHLY and FYNNEI. This CDR3 is 14 amino acids long. V was cut by 6 bases and J by 0 bases, with 11 bases left in between. The CDR3 region is CASSQTELNTEAFF. The CDR3, as DNA: TGTGCCAGCAGCCAGACAGAATTGAACACTGAAGCTTTCTTT.

This chain connects TRBV5-5 to TRBJ1-2; 7 bases agree with TRBD1. J lost 0 bases, V lost 0 bases, and 11 bases had no gene match. This CDR3 is built from 18 residues. Germline CDR1 and CDR2: SGHKS and YYEKEE (reference sequence). The CDR3 DNA reads as TGTGCCAGCAGCTTGGATCGGGCAGGGGGGAAGGCTAACTATGGCTACACCTTC. It codes for CASSLDRAGGKANYGYTF.

The chain joins TRBV27 to TRBJ1-2; 7 positions agree with TRBD1. Germline CDR1 reads MNHEY; CDR2 reads SMNVEV (reference sequence). This CDR3 is 13 amino acids long. V gave up 5 bases and J gave up 4 bases; unmatched junction bases: 4. This CDR3 reads CASSLGGVYGYTF. The CDR3 DNA reads as TGTGCCAGCAGTCTAGGGGGCGTCTATGGCTACACCTTC.

The rearrangement uses TRBV29-1 and TRBJ1-2; TRBD1 aligns across 10 bases. CDR3 length: 15 amino acids. The germline V gene encodes CDR1 SQVTM and CDR2 ANQGSEA. The trim removed 4 bases at V and 6 bases at J, leaving 11 bases unmatched. CDR3 sequence: CSVGDFRDRGNGYTF. The CDR3 bases are TGCAGCGTTGGGGACTTCCGGGACAGGGGAAATGGCTACACCTTC.

This chain connects TRBV4-1 to TRBJ2-5, with D unclear. Germline CDR1 MGHRA, CDR2 YSYEKL. This CDR3 is 15 amino acids long. The V end lost 1 base, the J end lost 1 base, and 10 bases lay between the germline ends. Written as DNA, the CDR3 is TGCGCCAGCAGCCAAGGCTCAGCCCCCCAAGAGACCCAGTACTTC. This gives the protein CASSQGSAPQETQYF.

The chain uses TRBV28 and TRBJ2-7; D is possibly TRBD2 (6 bases). The CDR3 is 14 amino acids. Looked up from germline, CDR1 is MDHEN and CDR2 is SYDVKM. V gave up 6 bases and J gave up 7 bases, with 19 bases separating them. DNA of the CDR3: TGTGCCAGCAGGCTAGGCGGGATAGTAGGGGAGCAGTACTTC. It codes for CASRLGGIVGEQYF.

The chain uses TRBV7-6 and TRBJ2-1, with TRBD2 identical over 7 bases. The V gene's germline CDR1 is SGHVS and CDR2 FNYEAQ. V lost 0 bases to trimming and J lost 8 bases; unmatched junction nucleotides: 7. CDR3 size: 15 residues. CDR3 bases: TGTGCCAGCAGCTTAGCCGAAGGACTAGGGCATGAGCAGTTCTTC. The encoded protein is CASSLAEGLGHEQFF.

The chain links TRBV6-5 to TRBJ2-5; D gene unclear. The CDR3 consists of 16 residues. Germline CDR1 is MNHEY and CDR2 is SVGAGI. Trimming removed 4 bases from V and 2 bases from J, with 17 bases in between. Here the CDR3 DNA reads TGTGCCAGCAGTTCTCCTAATGACTGGGTTCAAGAGACCCAGTACTTC. Translating gives CASSSPNDWVQETQYF.

The chain combines TRBV6-5 with TRBJ2-5; D call uncertain. The CDR3 has 13 residues. Per germline, CDR1 MNHEY and CDR2 SVGAGI. V lost 3 bases, J lost 7 bases, and 12 bases lay in between. CDR3 protein: CASSYGTELTQYF. Written as DNA, the CDR3 is TGTGCCAGCAGTTATGGAACGGAACTGACCCAGTACTTC.

This chain links TRBV2 with TRBJ1-2, with D perhaps TRBD1 (5 bases). The CDR3 extends over 13 amino acids. Germline V gives CDR1 SNHLY, CDR2 FYNNEI. Trimming took 2 bases from V and 8 from J, leaving 12 bases between them. The CDR3 here is CASSERGEYGYTF. The CDR3 coding sequence is TGTGCCAGCAGTGAAAGAGGGGAATACGGCTACACCTTC.

V and J are TRBV6-1 and TRBJ2-7; D may be TRBD2 (6 bases). The CDR3 contains 15 residues. CDR1 is MNHNS, CDR2 SASEGT, per germline. V lost 2 bases to trimming and J lost 0 bases, with 11 bases between them. This CDR3 is CASSEWGDSSYEQYF. The CDR3 coding sequence is TGTGCCAGCAGTGAATGGGGGGATAGCTCCTACGAGCAGTACTTC.

The chain recombines TRBV12-3 or TRBV12-4 with TRBJ1-1; D is undetermined. This CDR3 is built from 12 residues. V gave up 6 bases and J gave up 7 bases, with 12 bases separating them. The CDR3 region has the DNA TGTGCCAGCAGCCGAAGGCGACGTGAAGCTTTCTTT. Translated: CASSRRRREAFF.

The rearrangement uses TRBV5-4 and TRBJ2-1; D remains unclear. Trimming cost V 2 bases and J 9 bases, with 18 bases left between them. The germline V gene has CDR1 SGHNT and CDR2 YYREEE (reference sequence). This CDR3 region has 15 residues. CDR3 in amino acids: CASSLSSGRVGEQFF. In nucleotides, the CDR3 is TGTGCCAGCAGCTTATCGAGTGGTCGTGTTGGTGAGCAGTTCTTC. The whole variable domain, remainder taken from reference TRBV5-4 and TRBJ2-1, is ETGVTQSPTHLIKTRGQQVTLRCSSQSGHNTVSWYQQALGQGPQFIFQYYREEENGRGNFPPRFSGLQFPNYSSELNVNALELDDSALYLCASSLSSGRVGEQFFGPGTRLTVL.

This chain connects TRBV15 to TRBJ1-2, with D possibly being TRBD1 (5 bases). This CDR3 comprises 18 residues. V gave up 0 bases and J gave up 5 bases, with 22 bases separating them. Germline assignment: CDR1 LNHNV and CDR2 YYDKDF (reference sequence). CDR3: CATSRDLPRGSRAYGYTF. CDR3 coding DNA: TGTGCCACCAGCAGAGACCTCCCTCGGGGGTCACGGGCTTATGGCTACACCTTC.

V usage is TRBV18 and J usage is TRBJ2-7; 11 bases are shared with TRBD1. The germline gives CDR1 KGHSH, CDR2 LQKENI. V was pared by 6 bases and J by 3 bases, with 7 bases of the junction left unmatched. CDR3 length equals 15 residues. CDR3 protein: CASSLRTGGDYEQYF. CDR3 bases: TGTGCCAGCTCTCTTAGGACAGGGGGCGACTACGAGCAGTACTTC.

CDR3 sequence reads: CSARMGFLFF. CDR3 nucleotides: TGCAGTGCTAGAATGGGATTCCTTTTCTTT. V gene TRBV20-1 combines with J gene TRBJ1-1; D remains unclear. The CDR3 consists of 10 residues. CDR1 is DFQATT and CDR2 is SNEGSKA in the germline V gene (reference sequence). Trimming stripped 2 bases from V and 13 bases from J, with 11 bases between.

This clone was seen only once. The CDR3 DNA sequence: TGTGCCAGCAGCTTGGGGGCAGGGCCACCCTCTGGAAACACCATATATTTT. It translates to CASSLGAGPPSGNTIYF. The chain is built from TRBV5-4 and TRBJ1-3; the D gene is possibly TRBD1 (5 bases). V lost 0 bases, J lost 0 bases, and 13 bases lay in between. CDR1 and CDR2 from the germline V gene are SGHNT and YYREEE (reference sequence). The CDR3 runs to 17 residues.

V and J are TRBV5-4 and TRBJ1-4; D is perhaps TRBD1 (5 bases). Germline V gene sequence: CDR1 SGHNT, CDR2 YYREEE (reference sequence). The CDR3 runs to 15 residues. V was cut by 5 bases and J by 7 bases, with 18 bases left in between. The CDR3 sequence: CASRADSTGVEKLFF. The CDR3 nucleotides are TGTGCCAGCAGAGCTGACAGTACTGGGGTTGAAAAACTGTTTTTT.

The chain combines TRBV4-3 with TRBJ2-7; TRBD1 is a possible D gene (6 bases). The CDR3 has 13 residues. The germline V gene encodes CDR1 LGHNA and CDR2 YSLEER. With 4 bases removed from V and 3 bases from J, the gap between germline ends came to 10 bases. CDR3 nucleotides: TGCGCCAGCAGCCCAGAACAGGGCTACGAGCAGTACTTC. Its translation is CASSPEQGYEQYF.

V gene TRBV24-1 combines with J gene TRBJ1-2; D is uncertain. Trimming left V 9 bases short and J 8 bases short, with 12 bases between. The germline V gene encodes CDR1 KGHDR and CDR2 SFDVKD. The length of the CDR3 is 11 residues. CDR3 in DNA: TGTGCCACCTGGACGGGAGGAGGCTACACCTTC. This gives the protein CATWTGGGYTF.

This clone has only one observation. Here the CDR3 reads CASSPRPDSDEAFF. DNA of the CDR3: TGTGCCAGCAGCCCGCGCCCGGACAGCGATGAAGCTTTCTTT. The chain combines TRBV7-2 with TRBJ1-1, with a tentative D call TRBD1 (6 bases). This CDR3 contains 14 residues. Trimming took off 5 bases at V and 7 bases at J, with 17 bases between the two ends. CDR1 and CDR2 from the germline V gene are SGHTA and FQGNSA.

In DNA form, the CDR3 reads TGTGCCAGCAGCGGACGGGGGGGCTTTACGCAGTATTTT. This encodes CASSGRGGFTQYF. The V and J genes are TRBV9 and TRBJ2-3; 8 bases agree with TRBD2. The CDR3 is 13 amino acids. Trimming at V came to 3 bases and at J to 8 bases, leaving 5 bases not matched to a gene. Germline V gives CDR1 SGDLS, CDR2 YYNGEE.

This clone has a single count. The chain recombines TRBV5-6 with TRBJ2-6, with D perhaps matching TRBD2 (6 bases). The V and J ends lost 3 bases and 0 bases respectively, with 7 bases between them. Germline V gene data show CDR1 as SGHDT and CDR2 as YYEEEE. The CDR3 has 15 residues. The CDR3 sequence is CASSWGDSGANVLTF. In DNA form, the CDR3 reads TGTGCCAGCAGCTGGGGGGACTCTGGGGCCAACGTCCTGACTTTC.

A remark on this clone: One end of the junction is discordant with germline, which a read error may explain. The chain links TRBV6-4 to TRBJ1-5; D ambiguous. Germline V gene sequence: CDR1 MRHNA, CDR2 SNTAGT. This CDR3 is built from 13 residues. The CDR3 protein is CATSWELDQPQHF. The CDR3 DNA sequence: TGTGCCACCAGTTGGGAGTTAGATCAGCCCCAGCATTTT.

This chain uses TRBV25-1 with TRBJ1-4; 7 nucleotides match TRBD1. CDR1 is MGHDK and CDR2 is SYGVNS in the germline V gene. The CDR3 is made up of 16 amino acids. J gave up 7 bases and V 2 bases, and 10 bases lay outside the gene matches. The CDR3 coding sequence is TGTGCCAGCAGTGAACCTAGACAGGGACTAAGTGAAAAACTGTTTTTT. Translated, it gives CASSEPRQGLSEKLFF.

This sequence joins TRBV2 and TRBJ1-6, with TRBD1 matching 7 bases. The germline V gene encodes CDR1 SNHLY and CDR2 FYNNEI. The junction had 2 bases not matched to a gene; V was cut back by 5 bases and J by 10 bases. The CDR3 has 12 residues. CDR3 residues: CASSTGASPLHF. In DNA, the CDR3 is TGTGCCAGCAGTACAGGGGCCTCACCCCTCCACTTT.

This clone has just one count. The gene calls are TRBV3-1 (or the pseudogene TRBV3-2) and TRBJ2-1; possible D gene TRBD1, 5 bases. The CDR3 length is 15 residues. The V and J ends lost 5 bases and 5 bases respectively, with 16 bases between them. Germline CDR1 is LGHDT and CDR2 is YNNKEL (reference sequence). As DNA, the CDR3 is TGTGCCAGCAGCTCCGGATCAACAGGCAACAATGAGCAGTTCTTC. Its protein product is CASSSGSTGNNEQFF.